One sample yielded the 23 T cell receptor beta chains listed below, sequenced in a study of T cell responses to AZD1222 COVID-19 vaccine. The method was immunoSEQ multiplex PCR; TCRdb's version includes in-frame clones alone and lacks a portion of them. There are more than 100,000 clones in the sample; approximately 91% occur only once, and under 2% lies in the top ten. The sample was peripheral blood, taken 28 days after the second AZD1222 dose. These receptors came from an adult who received the AZD1222 COVID-19 vaccine.

The rearrangement links TRBV6-1 to TRBJ1-1, with 8 bases matching TRBD1. The CDR3 covers 14 residues. V was clipped by 5 bases and J by 5 bases; unmatched bases: 7. Germline assignment: CDR1 MNHNS and CDR2 SASEGT. The CDR3 sequence is CASSQGQVGTEAFF. The CDR3 nucleotides read TGTGCCAGCAGTCAGGGACAGGTCGGGACTGAAGCTTTCTTT.

This chain links TRBV9 with TRBJ2-3; a possible D gene is TRBD2 (5 bases). The germline V gene encodes CDR1 SGDLS and CDR2 YYNGEE. The CDR3 contains 15 residues. V was clipped by 1 base and J by 3 bases, with 12 bases between them. CDR3 coding DNA: TGTGCCAGCAGCGTAACCCCCTCGGGGACAGATACGCAGTATTTT. It specifies CASSVTPSGTDTQYF.

This clone was recorded a few times. V and J are TRBV3-1 (or the pseudogene TRBV3-2) and TRBJ1-1; the D is unclear. The CDR3 covers 15 residues. Germline CDR1 and CDR2: LGHDT and YNNKEL (reference sequence). The germline V and J ends were trimmed by 1 base and 0 bases, with 9 bases remaining between them. The CDR3 loop reads CASSQGYGLNTEAFF. Written as DNA, the CDR3 is TGTGCCAGCAGCCAAGGATACGGGTTGAACACTGAAGCTTTCTTT.

This clone was counted between two and nine times. This chain uses TRBV10-3 with TRBJ2-1; D gene ambiguous. Germline V CDR1 and CDR2: ENHRY, SYGVKD. The CDR3 covers 13 residues. The V and J ends lost 6 bases and 5 bases respectively, with 11 bases between them. The CDR3 is CAIRGQANNEQFF. CDR3 coding DNA: TGTGCCATCAGGGGCCAAGCCAACAATGAGCAGTTCTTC.

The chain uses TRBV6-2 or TRBV6-3 and TRBJ2-1; 9 nucleotides agree with TRBD1. The CDR3 contains 18 residues. Unmatched junction bases numbered 16, after V lost 2 bases and J lost 8 bases. The germline V gene has CDR1 MNHEY and CDR2 SVGEGT. The CDR3 here is CASSYTTSTGTGYDEQFF. The CDR3 bases are TGTGCCAGCAGTTACACGACCTCAACCGGGACAGGGTATGATGAGCAGTTCTTC.

The rearrangement uses TRBV5-5 and TRBJ2-7, with D possibly TRBD2 on 6 matching bases. Trimming pared 4 bases from V and 0 bases from J, leaving 14 bases between. Germline values: CDR1 SGHKS, CDR2 YYEKEE (reference sequence). The length of the CDR3 is 15 residues. The CDR3 protein is CASSPNPDYSYEQYV. Here the CDR3 DNA reads TGTGCCAGCAGCCCGAATCCGGACTACTCCTACGAGCAGTACGTC.

This rearrangement joins TRBV10-2 to TRBJ1-3; 8 nucleotides match TRBD1. Germline-derived CDR1 and CDR2 are WSHSY and SAAADI. The CDR3 consists of 15 residues. V lost 3 bases, J lost 4 bases, and 5 bases stayed unmatched. The DNA of the CDR3 is TGCGCCAGCAGTGACTTTTCAGGGGGCGGAAACACCATATATTTT. It codes for CASSDFSGGGNTIYF.

The chain employs TRBV6-5 and TRBJ1-1; 9 bases align to TRBD1. V lost 5 bases to trimming and J lost 11 bases; unmatched junction nucleotides: 3. The CDR3 sequence is 11 residues long. CDR1 and CDR2 (germline): MNHEY, SVGAGI. The CDR3 bases are TGTGCCAGCAGTCCTGGGACAGGGGCTTTCTTT. Encoded protein: CASSPGTGAFF.

The gene calls are TRBV6-6 and TRBJ2-7, with D perhaps TRBD1 (6 bases). The V end lost 8 bases, the J end lost 0 bases, and 17 bases lay between the germline ends. This CDR3 spans 15 amino acids. The germline V gene has CDR1 MNHNY and CDR2 SVGAGI (reference sequence). CDR3 nucleotides: TGTGCCAGCTCTCGACAGGCCACGGGCTCCTACGAGCAGTACGTC. Translation gives CASSRQATGSYEQYV.

The chain couples TRBV6-5 to TRBJ2-7; 10 bases fit TRBD1. The CDR3 runs to 15 residues. V shed 0 bases and J 4 bases; nucleotides not matched to a gene: 3. Germline CDR1 reads MNHEY; CDR2 reads SVGAGI. CDR3 coding DNA: TGTGCCAGCAGTTACTCGGGGACAGGGGAATACGAGCAGTACTTC. This sequence encodes CASSYSGTGEYEQYF.

The chain is built from TRBV6-5 and TRBJ1-1, with 10 bases that match TRBD1. The V gene's germline CDR1 is MNHEY and CDR2 SVGAGI. V was pared by 2 bases and J by 6 bases, with 3 bases of the junction left unmatched. The CDR3 consists of 14 residues. The CDR3 DNA reads as TGTGCCAGCAGTTACCGACAGGGGGCGGCTGAAGCTTTCTTT. Its protein product is CASSYRQGAAEAFF.

This chain joins TRBV5-5 and TRBJ1-4, with TRBD1 identical over 7 bases. This CDR3 has 18 amino acids. The germline V gene has CDR1 SGHKS and CDR2 YYEKEE (reference sequence). Germline trimming cut 4 bases from V and 0 bases from J; bases unmatched to any gene: 12. This chain's CDR3 is CASSRQGPTVATNEKLFF. The DNA of the CDR3 is TGTGCCAGCAGCCGACAGGGCCCTACGGTTGCAACTAATGAAAAACTGTTTTTT.

The chain recombines TRBV5-5 with TRBJ2-3, with D perhaps assigned TRBD1 or TRBD2 (5 bases each). Germline V lookup: CDR1 SGHKS, CDR2 YYEKEE (reference sequence). Trimming left V 4 bases short and J 3 bases short, with 18 bases between. This CDR3 has 16 amino acids. The CDR3 protein is CASSPGARLQTDTQYF. In nucleotides, the CDR3 is TGTGCCAGCAGCCCCGGGGCCCGACTCCAAACAGATACGCAGTATTTT.

This clone was recorded once. This chain connects TRBV4-3 to TRBJ2-2; TRBD1 or TRBD2 may be the D gene (5 bases each). The CDR3 length is 16 residues. Germline V gene sequence: CDR1 LGHNA, CDR2 YSLEER. The ends were cut back, 0 bases at V and 6 bases at J, with 14 bases in the middle. In nucleotides, the CDR3 is TGCGCCAGCAGCCAAGATCGTGGGGGAGCCGCCGGGGAGCTGTTTTTT. Translation gives CASSQDRGGAAGELFF.

The chain carries TRBV15 and TRBJ2-1; no reliable D call. Germline CDR1 reads LNHNV; CDR2 reads YYDKDF (reference sequence). V lost 3 bases and J lost 7, with 16 bases in between. The CDR3 spans 15 residues. Here the CDR3 reads CATSSSADGPNEQFF. CDR3 nucleotide sequence: TGTGCCACCAGCAGTTCTGCCGACGGACCGAATGAGCAGTTCTTC.

The V gene is TRBV12-3 or TRBV12-4, the J gene TRBJ1-1; tentative D call: TRBD1 (5 bases). There are 13 residues in the CDR3. The germline V and J ends were trimmed by 8 bases and 7 bases, with 17 bases remaining between them. CDR3 region: CASGYQGADEAFF. As DNA, the CDR3 is TGTGCCAGCGGTTACCAGGGAGCGGATGAAGCTTTCTTT.

This clone was observed once. This rearrangement joins TRBV11-1 to TRBJ2-5, with 9 bases fitting TRBD1. CDR3 size: 14 residues. Germline-derived CDR1 and CDR2 are SGHAT and FQDESV (reference sequence). Trimming cost V 5 bases and J 1 base; bases outside gene matches: 2. The CDR3 spells CASSRTGAQETQYF. In DNA form, the CDR3 reads TGTGCCAGCAGCCGGACAGGGGCCCAAGAGACCCAGTACTTC.

The chain carries TRBV4-1 and TRBJ1-2; D ambiguous. Germline lookup yields CDR1 MGHRA and CDR2 YSYEKL. The CDR3 is 13 residues long. Trimming took 0 bases from V and 8 from J, leaving 10 bases between them. The CDR3 nucleotides are TGCGCCAGCAGCCAAGATGGGCCAAGCGGCTACACCTTC. This encodes CASSQDGPSGYTF.

The V and J genes are TRBV5-6 and TRBJ1-3, with a weak D call TRBD1 (6 bases). CDR1 and CDR2 from the germline V gene are SGHDT and YYEEEE. V lost 5 bases and J 0 bases, leaving 9 bases between the germline ends. The CDR3 runs 14 residues. CDR3 protein: CASSYRDSGNTIYF. In nucleotides, the CDR3 is TGTGCCAGCAGTTACAGGGACTCTGGAAACACCATATATTTT.

The chain carries TRBV6-1 and TRBJ1-4; D might be TRBD1 (5 bases). From germline, CDR1 is MNHNS and CDR2 SASEGT. Trimming cost V 3 bases and J 5 bases, with 7 bases left between them. There are 13 residues in the CDR3. The CDR3 region has the DNA TGTGCCAGCAGTGATTGGGGGAATGAAAAACTGTTTTTT. It translates to CASSDWGNEKLFF.

This clone was detected once. This sequence joins TRBV18 and TRBJ2-7; 10 bases are a match to TRBD2. The CDR3 length is 15 residues. The ends lost 0 bases at V and 5 bases at J; junction bases unmatched: 4. Germline values: CDR1 KGHSH, CDR2 LQKENI. CDR3 nucleotide sequence: TGTGCCAGCTCACCACCCAGTCTAGCGGGGGACGAGCAGTACTTC. Protein sequence: CASSPPSLAGDEQYF.

DNA for the CDR3: TGTGCCAGCAGTTACTCGGGGACAGGGGGTCACAATGAGCAGTTCTTC. Residues: CASSYSGTGGHNEQFF. The chain combines TRBV6-6 with TRBJ2-1; 11 bases are shared with TRBD1. Germline assignment: CDR1 MNHNY and CDR2 SVGAGI (reference sequence). The CDR3 totals 16 residues. Unmatched junction bases numbered 3, after V lost 0 bases and J lost 5 bases.

In this sample, this clone turned up a few times. The chain employs TRBV19 and TRBJ1-6, with TRBD1 as a possible D gene (6 bases). From germline, CDR1 is LNHDA and CDR2 SQIVND (reference sequence). Trimming removed 5 bases at V and 11 bases at J, with 19 bases between. The CDR3 runs 15 residues. The CDR3 loop is CASSPSGGGRAPLHF. The CDR3 bases are TGTGCCAGTAGTCCTAGCGGTGGGGGCAGGGCACCCCTCCACTTT.